These T cell receptor beta chains were read from a single sample in a study of naive and memory T cell subsets. TCRdb re-called the UMI-ligation and nested PCR reads with MiXCR, one entry per CDR3 protein. The repertoire holds roughly 100,000 distinct CDR3 sequences, with 13% to 15% as singletons. What was sequenced was naive CD8+ T cells from blood. These receptors were taken from a human donor in good health. The CDR3 runs from the conserved cysteine through the conserved F or W. Each record gives: J gene, clone size, D gene, V gene, CDR3 DNA, CDR3 protein. A D gene is named only where the DNA matches it firmly. Size tells how often a clone was seen (once, few, many) or the class of an expanded clone, and some rows leave it out.

j_gene: TRBJ2-7; abundance: NA; d_gene: NA; v_gene: TRBV7-9; CDR3nt: TGTGCCAGCAGCTTCTTCGAGGGACCCTACGAGCAGTACTTC; CDR3aa: CASSFFEGPYEQYF
j_gene: TRBJ1-1; abundance: many; d_gene: NA; v_gene: TRBV7-9; CDR3nt: TGTGCCAGCAGCTTAAGCCAAACGAGTCCTGAAGCTTTCTTT; CDR3aa: CASSLSQTSPEAFF
j_gene: TRBJ1-1; abundance: few; d_gene: NA; v_gene: TRBV10-3; CDR3nt: TGTGCCATCAGTGGCAGCCATGAGAACACTGAAGCTTTCTTT; CDR3aa: CAISGSHENTEAFF
j_gene: TRBJ2-6; abundance: NA; d_gene: NA; v_gene: TRBV7-9; CDR3nt: TGTGCCGGCAGGCGGGCCCGCTCTGGGGCCAACGTCCTGACTTTC; CDR3aa: CAGRRARSGANVLTF
j_gene: TRBJ1-1; abundance: many; d_gene: NA; v_gene: TRBV20-1; CDR3nt: TGCAGTGCTAGGGTCCTCACTGAAGCTTTCTTT; CDR3aa: CSARVLTEAFF
j_gene: TRBJ1-1; abundance: few; d_gene: NA; v_gene: TRBV7-9; CDR3nt: TGTGCCAGCAGCTTGGGGTTTGAAGCTTTCTTT; CDR3aa: CASSLGFEAFF
j_gene: TRBJ2-1; abundance: NA; d_gene: NA; v_gene: TRBV27; CDR3nt: TGTGCCAGCAGTTTACCAGGACATTACAATGAGCAGTTCTTC; CDR3aa: CASSLPGHYNEQFF
j_gene: TRBJ2-2; abundance: few; d_gene: TRBD1; v_gene: TRBV9; CDR3nt: TGTGCCAGCAGTCCCGCCGGGACAGGGGGCGCGAACACCGGGGAGCTGTTTTTT; CDR3aa: CASSPAGTGGANTGELFF
j_gene: TRBJ1-5; abundance: NA; d_gene: NA; v_gene: TRBV7-9; CDR3nt: TGTGCCAGCAGCTCCTCGTGGGGAGGCAATCAGCCCCAGCATTTT; CDR3aa: CASSSSWGGNQPQHF
j_gene: TRBJ2-5; abundance: once; d_gene: TRBD1; v_gene: TRBV11-2; CDR3nt: TGTGCCAGCAGCCGGACAGGGAACCAAGAGACCCAGTACTTC; CDR3aa: CASSRTGNQETQYF
j_gene: TRBJ2-2; abundance: few; d_gene: NA; v_gene: TRBV4-3; CDR3nt: TGCGCCAGCAGCCAAGACAGGCTAAGTTCCACCGGGGAGCTGTTTTTT; CDR3aa: CASSQDRLSSTGELFF
j_gene: TRBJ1-1; abundance: NA; d_gene: NA; v_gene: TRBV2; CDR3nt: TGTGCCAGCAGTGAGGGGGGACCTGAAGCTTTCTTT; CDR3aa: CASSEGGPEAFF
j_gene: TRBJ2-1; abundance: NA; d_gene: TRBD1; v_gene: TRBV12-3/TRBV12-4; CDR3nt: TGTGCCACCCGGGACAGCCTCTACAATGAGCAGTTCTTC; CDR3aa: CATRDSLYNEQFF
j_gene: TRBJ1-3; abundance: NA; d_gene: NA; v_gene: TRBV11-2; CDR3nt: TGTGCCAGCAGCTACTCCTCGAGGGGTGGTGGAAACACCATATATTTT; CDR3aa: CASSYSSRGGGNTIYF
j_gene: TRBJ2-7; abundance: NA; d_gene: NA; v_gene: TRBV4-2; CDR3nt: TGTGCCAGCAGCAGAACGACAGAGAGCTCCTACGAGCAGTACTTC; CDR3aa: CASSRTTESSYEQYF
j_gene: TRBJ2-1; abundance: few; d_gene: NA; v_gene: TRBV29-1; CDR3nt: TGCAGCGTTGGACCCCGTAGTGGACTTGAGCAGTTCTTC; CDR3aa: CSVGPRSGLEQFF